The rows below give T cell receptor beta chains drawn from one sample of a study of beta chain features in type 1 diabetes. Libraries were prepared by immunoSEQ multiplex PCR; TCRdb keeps only in-frame clonotypes and omits some of them. This sample carries about 52,000 clones, about 40% of them seen once, and the ten largest clones take approximately 1.3%. Sequencing used Tregs from blood. The receptors were sampled from a man under 40 with type 1 diabetes. Both conserved end residues are part of each CDR3. A D gene is named only where the DNA matches it firmly. Rows may omit the clone size; those that give it use once, few, many or a size class.

J gene: TRBJ2-5
V gene: TRBV28
clone size: few
D gene: TRBD2
CDR3 DNA: TGTGCCAGCAGTTCTCCGGGGGGGCGGCGAGAGACCCAGTACTTC
CDR3 protein: CASSSPGGRRETQYF

J gene: TRBJ2-3
V gene: TRBV5-1
clone size: .
D gene: .
CDR3 DNA: TGCGCCAGCAGTTGGACTACCTGGGGCTCTAGCACAGATACGCAGTATTTT
CDR3 protein: CASSWTTWGSSTDTQYF

J gene: TRBJ1-3
V gene: TRBV6-5
clone size: .
D gene: .
CDR3 DNA: TGTGCCAGCAGTTACTCGGGCCAGGGGCTGGCAAACACCATATATTTT
CDR3 protein: CASSYSGQGLANTIYF

J gene: TRBJ2-2
V gene: TRBV5-1
clone size: few
D gene: .
CDR3 DNA: TGCGCCAGCAGCTCACAGCGGACCGGGGAGCTGTTTTTT
CDR3 protein: CASSSQRTGELFF

J gene: TRBJ2-2
V gene: TRBV28
clone size: .
D gene: .
CDR3 DNA: TGTGCCAGCAGGTTACTCAACACCGGGGAGCTGTTTTTT
CDR3 protein: CASRLLNTGELFF

J gene: TRBJ2-7
V gene: TRBV7-2
clone size: few
D gene: TRBD1
CDR3 DNA: TGTGCCAGCAGCCGAACAGGGGATTGGTACGAGCAGTACTTC
CDR3 protein: CASSRTGDWYEQYF

J gene: TRBJ2-3
V gene: TRBV9
clone size: .
D gene: .
CDR3 DNA: TGTGCCAGCAGCGTAGTGGCCAGCGGAACCACAGATACGCAGTATTTT
CDR3 protein: CASSVVASGTTDTQYF

J gene: TRBJ1-2
V gene: TRBV5-4
clone size: .
D gene: TRBD1
CDR3 DNA: TGTGCCAGCAGCCCATGGGACAGGGGACATGGCTACACCTTC
CDR3 protein: CASSPWDRGHGYTF

J gene: TRBJ1-1
V gene: TRBV18
clone size: .
D gene: .
CDR3 DNA: TGTGCCAGCTCGGTTACGGGGGGAGACACTGAAGCTTTCTTT
CDR3 protein: CASSVTGGDTEAFF

J gene: TRBJ2-4
V gene: TRBV18
clone size: few
D gene: TRBD1
CDR3 DNA: TGTGCCAGCTCACCTGAGGGGGCTGTACAAAACATTCAGTACTTC
CDR3 protein: CASSPEGAVQNIQYF

J gene: TRBJ2-7
V gene: TRBV2
clone size: .
D gene: .
CDR3 DNA: TGTGCCAGCGGGAGGCAGGGCTCCTACGAGCAGTACTTC
CDR3 protein: CASGRQGSYEQYF

J gene: TRBJ1-5
V gene: TRBV18
clone size: .
D gene: TRBD1
CDR3 DNA: TGTGCCAGCTCCCAGGGGGTCAATCAGCCCCAGCATTTT
CDR3 protein: CASSQGVNQPQHF

J gene: TRBJ2-5
V gene: TRBV4-1
clone size: .
D gene: .
CDR3 DNA: TGCGCCAGCAGCCCCCAGATGGCTGGAGGAGAGACCCAGTACTTC
CDR3 protein: CASSPQMAGGETQYF

J gene: TRBJ2-7
V gene: TRBV28
clone size: .
D gene: .
CDR3 DNA: TGTGCCAGCAGTTTGAACAGGGGACTCTACGAGCAGTACTTC
CDR3 protein: CASSLNRGLYEQYF

J gene: TRBJ1-6
V gene: TRBV5-5
clone size: .
D gene: TRBD1
CDR3 DNA: TGTGCCAGCAGCTTGTGGGGACAGGGGGCTTCACCCCTCCACTTT
CDR3 protein: CASSLWGQGASPLHF

J gene: TRBJ2-7
V gene: TRBV9
clone size: few
D gene: .
CDR3 DNA: TGTGCCAGCACCGAGGCGAGCTCCTACGAGCAGTACTTC
CDR3 protein: CASTEASSYEQYF

J gene: TRBJ1-2
V gene: TRBV7-3
clone size: .
D gene: .
CDR3 DNA: TGTGCCAGCAGCTCATATATCTCAGCTAACTATGGCTACACCTTC
CDR3 protein: CASSSYISANYGYTF

J gene: TRBJ2-3
V gene: TRBV7-9
clone size: .
D gene: TRBD2
CDR3 DNA: TGTGCTGTAGCGGGAAGTAGGAACACAGATACGCAGTATTTT
CDR3 protein: CAVAGSRNTDTQYF

J gene: TRBJ2-5
V gene: TRBV18
clone size: .
D gene: .
CDR3 DNA: TGTGCCAGCTCACTAGAACAAGAGACCCAGTACTTC
CDR3 protein: CASSLEQETQYF

J gene: TRBJ2-7
V gene: TRBV7-3
clone size: .
D gene: .
CDR3 DNA: TGTGCCAGCAGCCCACGGGGATCCTACGAGCAGTACTTC
CDR3 protein: CASSPRGSYEQYF

J gene: TRBJ2-1
V gene: TRBV6-6
clone size: .
D gene: TRBD1
CDR3 DNA: TGTGCCAGCAGACCAGACAGGGGTAGGGGCAATGAGCAGTTCTTC
CDR3 protein: CASRPDRGRGNEQFF

J gene: TRBJ2-2
V gene: TRBV30
clone size: .
D gene: TRBD1
CDR3 DNA: TGTGCCTGGAGTGAAGGGGGCGCCGGGGAGCTGTTTTTT
CDR3 protein: CAWSEGGAGELFF

J gene: TRBJ1-1
V gene: TRBV28
clone size: .
D gene: TRBD1
CDR3 DNA: TGTGCCAGCAGTCTCATGACAGGGGAAGCTTTCTTT
CDR3 protein: CASSLMTGEAFF

J gene: TRBJ2-7
V gene: TRBV15
clone size: .
D gene: .
CDR3 DNA: TGTGCCACCAGCAGAGATGGCACAGTCTACGAGCAGTACTTC
CDR3 protein: CATSRDGTVYEQYF

J gene: TRBJ2-3
V gene: TRBV5-1
clone size: .
D gene: TRBD1
CDR3 DNA: TGCGCCAGCAGCTCATGGGGACAGTCCACAGATACGCAGTATTTT
CDR3 protein: CASSSWGQSTDTQYF

J gene: TRBJ2-1
V gene: TRBV29-1
clone size: .
D gene: TRBD1
CDR3 DNA: TGCAGCGTTGGGCGATCAGGGGGCAATGAGCAGTTCTTC
CDR3 protein: CSVGRSGGNEQFF

J gene: TRBJ2-5
V gene: TRBV6-1
clone size: .
D gene: TRBD2
CDR3 DNA: TGTGCCAGCAGTGATAGCGGGAGGGCCCTCGGGGAGACCCAGTACTTC
CDR3 protein: CASSDSGRALGETQYF

J gene: TRBJ2-1
V gene: TRBV14
clone size: .
D gene: .
CDR3 DNA: TGTGCCAGCAGCCATTTGGCAGGACTACACCCAAGCTCCTACAATGAGCAGTTCTTC
CDR3 protein: CASSHLAGLHPSSYNEQFF

J gene: TRBJ2-2
V gene: TRBV6-5
clone size: few
D gene: TRBD2
CDR3 DNA: TGTGCCACTGTCCGGGACTACAACACCGGGGAGCTGTTTTTT
CDR3 protein: CATVRDYNTGELFF

J gene: TRBJ1-1
V gene: TRBV6-1
clone size: .
D gene: .
CDR3 DNA: TGTGCCAGCAGTTTCACATTGTTCTGGAACACTGAAGCTTTCTTT
CDR3 protein: CASSFTLFWNTEAFF

J gene: TRBJ2-7
V gene: TRBV6-6
clone size: few
D gene: TRBD1
CDR3 DNA: TGTGCCAGCAGATGGGACAGAAGCTCCTACGAGCAGTACTTC
CDR3 protein: CASRWDRSSYEQYF

J gene: TRBJ2-4
V gene: TRBV7-9
clone size: few
D gene: .
CDR3 DNA: TGTGCCAGCAGCCGCGGACAGAGGAAAAACATTCAGTACTTC
CDR3 protein: CASSRGQRKNIQYF

J gene: TRBJ2-1
V gene: TRBV19
clone size: .
D gene: TRBD2
CDR3 DNA: TGTGCCAGTAGTTCTTTAGCGGGGGGCACAATGAGGCAGTTCTTC
CDR3 protein: CASSSLAGGTMRQFF

J gene: TRBJ2-1
V gene: TRBV20-1
clone size: few
D gene: .
CDR3 DNA: TGCAGTGCTAGAGCTAGCGTAGAGCAGTTCTTC
CDR3 protein: CSARASVEQFF

J gene: TRBJ2-1
V gene: TRBV15
clone size: few
D gene: TRBD1
CDR3 DNA: TGTGCCACCAGCAGACCACCTGGGGGACAGGGTTTTGTGGGGGAGCAGTTCTTC
CDR3 protein: CATSRPPGGQGFVGEQFF

J gene: TRBJ2-1
V gene: TRBV30
clone size: .
D gene: TRBD2
CDR3 DNA: TGTGCCTGGAGTGACCCGGGGCGTGGGAGGGATGAGCAGTTCTTC
CDR3 protein: CAWSDPGRGRDEQFF

J gene: TRBJ1-2
V gene: TRBV27
clone size: .
D gene: .
CDR3 DNA: TGTGCCAGCAGTTTAACCTCGACAGTTAACTATGGCTACACCTTC
CDR3 protein: CASSLTSTVNYGYTF

J gene: TRBJ2-1
V gene: TRBV2
clone size: few
D gene: .
CDR3 DNA: TGTGCCAGCAGTGAAAGTTCCCTGAGGTACTCCTACAATGAGCAGTTCTTC
CDR3 protein: CASSESSLRYSYNEQFF

J gene: TRBJ1-2
V gene: TRBV30
clone size: few
D gene: .
CDR3 DNA: TGTGCCTCTAGTAGTACCGGCGGGAACTATGGCTACACCTTC
CDR3 protein: CASSSTGGNYGYTF

J gene: TRBJ2-1
V gene: TRBV7-9
clone size: .
D gene: TRBD1
CDR3 DNA: TGTGCCAGCAGCTTAGACAGGGGGTATAGGAATGAGCAGTTCTTC
CDR3 protein: CASSLDRGYRNEQFF

J gene: TRBJ2-7
V gene: TRBV7-2
clone size: few
D gene: TRBD2
CDR3 DNA: TGTGCCAGCAGAAATACCGGGACTAGCCCCTACGAGCAGTACTTC
CDR3 protein: CASRNTGTSPYEQYF

J gene: TRBJ2-1
V gene: TRBV7-9
clone size: few
D gene: TRBD2
CDR3 DNA: TGTGCCAGCAGCTTAGGGACTAGCGTCGGAGATGAGCAGTTCTTC
CDR3 protein: CASSLGTSVGDEQFF

J gene: TRBJ1-5
V gene: TRBV5-4
clone size: .
D gene: .
CDR3 DNA: TGTGCCAGCAGCTTGGGGGGGGGCAATCAGCCCCAGCATTTT
CDR3 protein: CASSLGGGNQPQHF

J gene: TRBJ2-7
V gene: TRBV6-5
clone size: few
D gene: .
CDR3 DNA: TGTGCCAGCAGTTACTCACGCCAGGGCACCTACGAGCAGTACTTC
CDR3 protein: CASSYSRQGTYEQYF

J gene: TRBJ2-3
V gene: TRBV7-2
clone size: .
D gene: .
CDR3 DNA: TGTGCCAGCAGCTTAGGTTCTAGAGATACGCAGTATTTT
CDR3 protein: CASSLGSRDTQYF

J gene: TRBJ1-4
V gene: TRBV4-1
clone size: few
D gene: TRBD1
CDR3 DNA: TGCGCCAGCAGCCAAGACCCTTCCGGGACAGATAATGAAAAACTGTTTTTT
CDR3 protein: CASSQDPSGTDNEKLFF

J gene: TRBJ2-2
V gene: TRBV10-3
clone size: .
D gene: .
CDR3 DNA: TGTGCCATCGGCGAGTCGCGGGACGCCGGGGAGCTGTTTTTT
CDR3 protein: CAIGESRDAGELFF

J gene: TRBJ1-4
V gene: TRBV28
clone size: .
D gene: .
CDR3 DNA: TGTGCCAGCAGTCCGCCCCAGGGGACTAATGAAAAACTGTTTTTT
CDR3 protein: CASSPPQGTNEKLFF

J gene: TRBJ2-5
V gene: TRBV5-4
clone size: .
D gene: TRBD2
CDR3 DNA: TGTGCCAGCAGCTTCGGGGGGTCCGTAGGGCAAGAGACCCAGTACTTC
CDR3 protein: CASSFGGSVGQETQYF